Shown below are 15 T cell receptor beta chains from a single sample sequenced in a study of regulatory dendritic cells for organ transplantation. Their cognate antigens are unknown. CFSE-labeled sorted T cells met regulatory or mature dendritic cells for 4 to 6 days. Generated by immunoSEQ multiplex PCR, the TCRdb table keeps only in-frame clones and is missing some. The sample consists of some 11,000 clones, 75% of them appearing once. The sample comprised memory CD4+ T cells from blood cultured with regulatory dendritic cells. Described subset: CD45RO+ memory T cells. These receptors were obtained from a human donor in good health.

In this sample, this clone turned up a few times. This chain uses TRBV6-4 with TRBJ1-5, with D unresolved. This CDR3 is 13 amino acids long. Deletions cut 9 bases from V and 3 bases from J, with 12 bases between. Germline V gene lookup returns CDR1 MRHNA and CDR2 SNTAGT. This CDR3 is CARNSISNQPQHF. DNA of the CDR3: TGTGCCAGGAACAGCATTTCCAATCAGCCCCAGCATTTT.

The chain uses TRBV5-4 and TRBJ1-2; 7 bases agree with TRBD1. There are 12 residues in the CDR3. Losses at the gene ends were 0 bases for V and 12 bases for J; bases not matched to a gene: 5. CDR1 is SGHNT, CDR2 YYREEE, per germline (reference sequence). The CDR3 coding sequence is TGTGCCAGCAGCTTGGACCGACAGGGAAACACCTTC. It specifies CASSLDRQGNTF.

The gene calls are TRBV4-1 and TRBJ1-3; 7 nucleotides match TRBD1. Trimming removed 5 bases from V and 2 bases from J; junction bases left unmatched: 9. This CDR3 has 16 residues. Looked up from germline, CDR1 is MGHRA and CDR2 is YSYEKL. DNA of the CDR3: TGCGCCAGCAGCTCCCAGGGGGACCTGCCTGGAAACACCATATATTTT. This codes for CASSSQGDLPGNTIYF.

The chain uses TRBV7-2 and TRBJ2-7, with D perhaps TRBD1 (6 bases). Germline assignment: CDR1 SGHTA and CDR2 FQGNSA. This CDR3 has 14 residues. The germline V and J ends were trimmed by 3 bases and 7 bases, with 16 bases remaining between them. CDR3 residues: CASSFTGPAPEQYF. The CDR3 bases are TGTGCCAGCAGCTTTACAGGGCCCGCGCCAGAGCAGTACTTC.

The J gene is TRBJ1-2, the V gene TRBV6-5, with D unclear. Trimming pared 7 bases from V and 8 bases from J, leaving 20 bases between. The germline CDR1 and CDR2 sequences are MNHEY and SVGAGI. The CDR3 spans 14 residues. DNA for the CDR3: TGTGCCAGCAACAAACACTCTGCGGGGTTCGGCTACACCTTC. It specifies CASNKHSAGFGYTF.

V usage is TRBV6-1 and J usage is TRBJ2-1; weak D call: TRBD2 (6 bases). This CDR3 is built from 14 residues. Trimming removed 6 bases at V and 9 bases at J, with 18 bases between. CDR1 and CDR2 from the germline V gene are MNHNS and SASEGT. DNA of the CDR3: TGTGCCAGCAGGTTATTAGCGACCGGGGGTGAGCAGTTCTTC. This encodes CASRLLATGGEQFF.

The chain couples TRBV4-2 to TRBJ1-1, with D uncertain. V was pared by 0 bases and J by 7 bases, with 9 bases between. There are 13 residues in the CDR3. CDR1 and CDR2 (germline): LGHNA, YNFKEQ. The chain's CDR3 is CASSQERGSEAFF. The CDR3, as DNA: TGTGCCAGCAGCCAAGAGCGGGGAAGTGAAGCTTTCTTT.

In its sample, this clone was seen a few times. This rearrangement joins TRBV7-2 to TRBJ1-5, with D perhaps TRBD1 (5 bases). V lost 0 bases, J lost 0 bases, and 9 bases lay in between. The CDR3 spans 16 residues. Germline lookup yields CDR1 SGHTA and CDR2 FQGNSA. The CDR3 sequence: CASSLARTYSNQPQHF. The CDR3 DNA sequence: TGTGCCAGCAGCTTAGCCCGGACATATAGCAATCAGCCCCAGCATTTT.

The rearrangement uses TRBV5-1 and TRBJ1-6; perhaps TRBD1 as D (6 bases). Germline V gene sequence: CDR1 SGHRS, CDR2 YFSETQ. V lost 4 bases, J lost 7 bases, and 15 bases lay in between. The CDR3 has 15 amino acids. The DNA of the CDR3 is TGCGCCAGCAGCCCGGCGGCAGGGGAGAATTCACCCCTCCACTTT. This translates into CASSPAAGENSPLHF. Full variable domain (remainder filled in from reference TRBV5-1 and TRBJ1-6): KAGVTQTPRYLIKTRGQQVTLSCSPISGHRSVSWYQQTPGQGLQFLFEYFSETQRNKGNFPGRFSGRQFSNSRSEMNVSTLELGDSALYLCASSPAAGENSPLHFGNGTRLTVT.

The chain has TRBV5-5 and TRBJ1-2; 7 bases agree with TRBD1. CDR1 is SGHKS and CDR2 is YYEKEE in the germline V gene (reference sequence). The trim removed 1 base at V and 6 bases at J, leaving 9 bases unmatched. CDR3 length: 15 amino acids. CDR3 sequence: CASSLQTGNVDGYTF. The CDR3 DNA is TGTGCCAGCAGCTTGCAGACAGGGAACGTCGATGGCTACACCTTC.

This clone has a handful of counts. The chain combines TRBV6-5 with TRBJ2-1, with a weak D call TRBD2 (5 bases). CDR1 and CDR2 from the germline V gene are MNHEY and SVGAGI. Trimming cost V 5 bases and J 9 bases, with 14 bases left between them. This CDR3 comprises 13 residues. Here the CDR3 DNA reads TGTGCCAGCAGTGCCTCTAGGGAGAGTGAGCAGTTCTTC. Translated: CASSASRESEQFF.

The sample holds one count of this clone. The V gene is TRBV7-2, the J gene TRBJ2-1; D may be TRBD2 (5 bases). The ends were cut back, 6 bases at V and 6 bases at J, with 12 bases in the middle. The CDR3 has 13 amino acids. CDR1 is SGHTA and CDR2 is FQGNSA in the germline V gene. CDR3 amino acids: CASRPASSNEQFF. The CDR3 DNA sequence: TGTGCCAGCAGGCCTGCTAGCTCCAATGAGCAGTTCTTC.

The gene calls are TRBV19 and TRBJ2-7; 7 bases are shared with TRBD2. V dropped 3 bases and J dropped 0; count of bases not matched to a gene: 5. The CDR3 spans 15 residues. CDR1 and CDR2 from the germline V gene are LNHDA and SQIVND (reference sequence). CDR3 coding DNA: TGTGCCAGTAGTATTATGCGCGGGGGCTCCTACGAGCAGTACTTC. It specifies CASSIMRGGSYEQYF.

J is TRBJ2-6 and V is TRBV5-1; perhaps TRBD1 as D (6 bases). CDR3 length: 17 amino acids. The ends were cut back, 4 bases at V and 0 bases at J, with 14 bases in the middle. CDR1 and CDR2 from the germline V gene are SGHRS and YFSETQ. This chain's CDR3 is CASSASSQGSGANVLTF. The CDR3 nucleotides are TGCGCCAGCAGCGCCTCCTCACAGGGCTCTGGGGCCAACGTCCTGACTTTC.

The gene calls are TRBV7-3 and TRBJ2-3, with D unclear. CDR3 length equals 15 residues. CDR1 is SGHTA, CDR2 FQGTGA, per germline. The V gene lost 5 bases and the J gene lost 1 base, with 13 bases spanning the gap. The CDR3 here is CASSPDGSGTDTQYF. The DNA for the CDR3 is TGTGCCAGCAGCCCTGACGGGTCCGGCACAGATACGCAGTATTTT.